This TCR beta chain was found in a study of human T cells and chemical hapten exposure. Study context: A roughly 2 cm by roughly 2 cm inner upper arm patch received 2% DPC for sensitization. Study outcomes and limitations: TCRs above 1 in 1000 frequency stayed constant with DPC sensitization.

Unique molecular identifiers were attached to individual cDNA molecules during library preparation. TCRdb re-called the RACE reads through MiXCR, storing one row per CDR3 protein. Of 140,000 or so distinct CDR3 sequences listed, 12% are singletons. Trimming at V came to 4 bases and at J to 3 bases, leaving 14 bases not matched to a gene. Germline CDR1 is MNHNS and CDR2 is SASEGT. The CDR3 totals 18 residues. This clonotype was found a few times. Its cognate antigen is unknown. Noted time point: patch test 2, 6 weeks after DPC sensitization. Regarding treatment: therapeutic diphenylcyclopropenone sensitization with weekly scalp DPC. Non-pregnant alopecia patients aged 18 to 70, suitable for DPC therapy.

The receptor was derived from a woman in her 50s with alopecia areata. Some clones in this sample may be carry-over from other donors' samples. J is TRBJ2-1 and V is TRBV6-1; 8 positions match TRBD2. The material sequenced was whole blood, taken in connection with sensitization to the hapten diphenylcyclopropenone (DPC). CDR3 in DNA: TGTGCCAGCAGTGGGGCCCCCGGGACTAGAGTTGACTACAATGAGCAGTTCTTC. Protein: CASSGAPGTRVDYNEQFF.